These 11 T cell receptor beta chains came from one sample sequenced in a study of control samples from healthy donors and cancer patients. The table came from immunoSEQ multiplex PCR; TCRdb's copy has only in-frame clones and leaves some out. This table holds tens of thousands of clones, more than 65% found once. Sequenced: formalin-fixed, paraffin-embedded tissue. These receptors all stem from a male donor with melanoma.

The chain employs TRBV5-1 and TRBJ1-2; D is undetermined. V lost 0 bases and J 0 bases, leaving 9 bases between the germline ends. Germline loops: CDR1 SGHRS, CDR2 YFSETQ. The CDR3 has 15 residues. The CDR3 spells CASSLGSTPNYGYTF. Written as DNA, the CDR3 is TGCGCCAGCAGCTTGGGATCCACCCCTAACTATGGCTACACCTTC.

The V call is TRBV5-1, the J call TRBJ2-7, with a weak D call TRBD2 (6 bases). This CDR3 is 15 amino acids long. V was shortened by 4 bases and J by 1 base, with 15 bases between the two germline ends. The V gene's germline CDR1 is SGHRS and CDR2 YFSETQ. CDR3 DNA sequence: TGCGCCAGCAGCCATGGAGGGTGGTTGTCCTACGAGCAGTACTTC. Protein product: CASSHGGWLSYEQYF.

The rearrangement links TRBV28 to TRBJ2-1; 8 bases map to TRBD2. Trimming at V came to 3 bases and at J to 6 bases, leaving 4 bases not matched to a gene. CDR1 is MDHEN and CDR2 is SYDVKM in the germline V gene. The CDR3 loop spans 14 amino acids. In nucleotides, the CDR3 is TGTGCCAGCAGTTTTGAGCGGGAGATCAATGAGCAGTTCTTC. It codes for CASSFEREINEQFF.

The V and J genes are TRBV7-9 and TRBJ2-5; perhaps D is TRBD1 or TRBD2 (5 bases each). Germline values: CDR1 SEHNR, CDR2 FQNEAQ (reference sequence). V shed 5 bases and J shed 5 bases, with 12 bases lying between them. The CDR3 is 13 amino acids. CDR3 sequence: CASSQPGAETQYF. The CDR3 DNA is TGTGCCAGCAGCCAACCCGGGGCGGAGACCCAGTACTTC.

Sample share makes this clone medium-sized. This rearrangement joins TRBV6-5 to TRBJ1-2, with D hard to call. The germline V and J ends were trimmed by 0 bases and 4 bases, with 12 bases remaining between them. This CDR3 region has 15 residues. Germline V CDR1 and CDR2: MNHEY, SVGAGI. This CDR3 reads CASSYSRRVGYGYTF. In DNA, the CDR3 is TGTGCCAGCAGTTACTCGAGGCGGGTCGGCTATGGCTACACCTTC.

This clone qualifies as medium-sized. The chain employs TRBV2 and TRBJ2-7; D is unclear. V gave up 5 bases and J gave up 4 bases, with 15 bases separating them. Germline V gene lookup returns CDR1 SNHLY and CDR2 FYNNEI. The CDR3 contains 14 residues. The CDR3: CASSWVGLRYEQYF. CDR3 nucleotides: TGTGCCAGCAGTTGGGTCGGCCTAAGGTACGAGCAGTACTTC.

The chain couples TRBV5-1 to TRBJ2-7; D gene ambiguous. Between the trimmed V and J ends, which lost 3 bases and 2 bases, there was a span of 12 bases. Germline-derived CDR1 and CDR2 are SGHRS and YFSETQ. This CDR3 comprises 14 residues. CDR3 sequence: CASSSAPDPYEQYF. In DNA, the CDR3 is TGCGCCAGCAGCTCCGCCCCAGATCCCTACGAGCAGTACTTC.

This chain connects TRBV6-5 to TRBJ2-1; no clear D. Germline values: CDR1 MNHEY, CDR2 SVGAGI. With 0 bases removed from V and 0 bases from J, the gap between germline ends came to 6 bases. There are 15 residues in the CDR3. The CDR3 reads CASSYSASSYNEQFF. The DNA of the CDR3 is TGTGCCAGCAGTTACTCAGCGAGCTCCTACAATGAGCAGTTCTTC.

The CDR3 sequence is CASSEGVQGDTF. CDR3 sequence (DNA): TGTGCCAGCAGTGAGGGTGTGCAGGGCGACACCTTC. The V gene is TRBV6-1, the J gene TRBJ1-2, with D maybe TRBD1 (5 bases). Per germline, CDR1 MNHNS and CDR2 SASEGT. This CDR3 is 12 amino acids long. V was pared by 3 bases and J by 12 bases, with 14 bases between.

The chain couples TRBV12-5 to TRBJ2-7, with 11 bases fitting TRBD2. Trimming cost V 6 bases and J 1 base; bases outside gene matches: 5. CDR1 is LGHNT and CDR2 is FRNRAP in the germline V gene. The CDR3 runs 15 residues. CDR3: CASGLTSGRSYEQYF. For the CDR3, the DNA is TGTGCTAGTGGACTAACTAGCGGGAGATCCTACGAGCAGTACTTC. The variable domain in full, with the rest retrieved from reference TRBV12-5 and TRBJ2-7, is DARVTQTPRHKVTEMGQEVTMRCQPILGHNTVFWYRQTMMQGLELLAYFRNRAPLDDSGMPKDRFSAEMPDATLATLKIQPSEPRDSAVYFCASGLTSGRSYEQYFGPGTRLTVT.

This chain uses TRBV5-4 with TRBJ2-2; D not resolved. The CDR3 is 13 residues long. Between the trimmed V and J ends, which lost 0 bases and 6 bases, there was a span of 6 bases. The germline gives CDR1 SGHNT, CDR2 YYREEE (reference sequence). CDR3 DNA sequence: TGTGCCAGCAGCTTGGAACAAGCCGGGGAGCTGTTTTTT. Translated: CASSLEQAGELFF.